These T cell receptor beta chains were read from a single sample in a study of T-cell memory formation after mild COVID-19. TCRdb ran MiXCR on the 5' RACE reads and lists one entry per CDR3 protein. Among 380,000 or so distinct CDR3 sequences listed, roughly 13% were seen once. The sequenced material came from PBMCs or a T cell subset sorted from them (not recorded which). The receptors were gathered from a man aged 18 to 30 who had mild COVID-19 (a few samples of this study predate the infection). Cell type and time point are not known. Both conserved end residues are part of each CDR3. Each record gives: D gene, J gene, V gene, clone size, CDR3 DNA, CDR3 protein. The D gene is left open where the match is weak. The listing skips clone size in some rows; elsewhere it reads once, few, many or a size class.

. TRBJ2-2 TRBV9 few TGTGCCAGCAGCGACCGGGACGGCAGTTTTACCGGGGAGCTGTTTTTT CASSDRDGSFTGELFF
. TRBJ1-5 TRBV20-1 . TGCAGTGCTACTCAAACCAGGGGAGCTTATAGCAATCAGCCCCAGCATTTT CSATQTRGAYSNQPQHF
. TRBJ2-2 TRBV6-2/TRBV6-3 . TGTGCCAGCAGTTACTTTGAGTACAGGCGGAACACCGGGGAGCTGTTTTTT CASSYFEYRRNTGELFF
. TRBJ2-7 TRBV5-6 few TGTGCCAGCAGCTCGGCTGGGAACTCCTACGAGCAGTACTTC CASSSAGNSYEQYF
. TRBJ1-1 TRBV7-9 . TGTGCCAGCAGCCCTATGGGGGCAAGAGGAACTGAAGCTTTCTTT CASSPMGARGTEAFF
TRBD1 TRBJ2-7 TRBV7-8 many TGTGCCAGCAGCGGCCGGGACAGGGTCACATACGAGCAGTACTTC CASSGRDRVTYEQYF
. TRBJ1-1 TRBV6-1 . TGTGCCAGCAGTGAAGCAAGACAGTTGAACACTGAAGCTTTCTTT CASSEARQLNTEAFF
. TRBJ2-6 TRBV7-2 . TGTGCCAGCACCTCGGGCTACTCTGGGGCCAACGTCCTGACTTTC CASTSGYSGANVLTF
TRBD1 TRBJ2-7 TRBV20-1 many TGCAGTGCCAACCCCGGGACAGGGGGCTACGAGCAGTACTTC CSANPGTGGYEQYF
. TRBJ2-1 TRBV11-3 . TGTGCCAGCAGCTCGCGAACAGGCGCGAGCTCCTACAATGAGCAGTTCTTC CASSSRTGASSYNEQFF
TRBD2 TRBJ2-5 TRBV4-3 few TGCGCCAGCAGCCAAGATCCCCCGGGAGGGAGGGAGACCCAGTACTTC CASSQDPPGGRETQYF
. TRBJ1-4 TRBV14 few TGTGCCAGCAGCCGTGTCGACAGTAGGGAAAAACTGTTTTTT CASSRVDSREKLFF
. TRBJ1-1 TRBV5-1 few TGCGCCAGCACCTTAATCCAGGGAGCTGAAGCTTTCTTT CASTLIQGAEAFF
. TRBJ1-3 TRBV7-6 . TGTGCCAGCAGCGAGGGCTCATCCTCTGGAAACACCATATATTTT CASSEGSSSGNTIYF
. TRBJ1-1 TRBV28 . TGTGCCAGCACCACGCCCGCTGCCGGGGAGGACACTGAAGCTTTCTTT CASTTPAAGEDTEAFF
. TRBJ2-2 TRBV6-2/TRBV6-3 . TGTGCCAGCAGTTACAGGGACCCGGGCGCCGGGGAGCTGTTTTTT CASSYRDPGAGELFF
TRBD2 TRBJ2-1 TRBV5-1 . TGCGCCAGCAGCTGGACCAGCGGGGGGGTCAGCTCCTACAATGAGCAGTTCTTC CASSWTSGGVSSYNEQFF
TRBD1 TRBJ1-3 TRBV7-2 few TGTGCCAGCAGCTTAGGGAGGGGGCCTGGAAACACCATATATTTT CASSLGRGPGNTIYF
. TRBJ2-7 TRBV6-2/TRBV6-3 . TGTGCCAGCAGTTATCGCGGATCCCTCCCTGAGCAGTACTTC CASSYRGSLPEQYF
. TRBJ2-5 TRBV5-1 few TGCGCCAGCAGCTTAAGTCAGGTCGCTGAGACCCAGTACTTC CASSLSQVAETQYF
. TRBJ2-2 TRBV18 many TGTGCCAGCTCACCGGGAGAAGCCGGGGAGCTGTTTTTT CASSPGEAGELFF
TRBD1 TRBJ2-2 TRBV6-1 . TGTGCCAGCAGTGGCCAAGACAGGGGATGGAGGACCGGGGAGCTGTTTTTT CASSGQDRGWRTGELFF
. TRBJ2-7 TRBV5-5 few TGTGCCAGCACCCTGGTAGGGCGCGAGCAGTACTTC CASTLVGREQYF
. TRBJ2-7 TRBV4-3 few TGCGCCAGCAGCCAAGACACTTACCCTTACGAGCAGTACTTC CASSQDTYPYEQYF
TRBD1 TRBJ1-5 TRBV7-8 . TGTGCCAGCAGCTTAGTCAGGGGGGGCCAGCCCCAGCATTTT CASSLVRGGQPQHF
. TRBJ2-5 TRBV29-1 few TGCAGCGTTGGTGCCGTTGCGGGGCCAGAGACCCAGTACTTC CSVGAVAGPETQYF
TRBD1 TRBJ1-1 TRBV6-1 many TGTGCCAGCAGTGAAGCGCTGGGACAGGGGGCCAACACTGAAGCTTTCTTT CASSEALGQGANTEAFF
TRBD1 TRBJ2-1 TRBV6-2/TRBV6-3 few TGTGCCAGCGGACGCCTGGGGGACAGGGGAAATGAGCAGTTCTTC CASGRLGDRGNEQFF
. TRBJ2-5 TRBV5-1 . TGCGCCAGCAGCAGGGCCACCCAAGGACAAGAGACCCAGTACTTC CASSRATQGQETQYF
. TRBJ2-7 TRBV5-5 once TGTGCCAGCAGCCGCTCGGTTGGCTACGAGCAGTACTTC CASSRSVGYEQYF
. TRBJ2-6 TRBV7-2 . TGTGCCAGCAGCACCTCGACAGGAGCTGGGGCCAACGTCCTGACTTTC CASSTSTGAGANVLTF
. TRBJ1-2 TRBV5-5 . TGTGCCAGCAGCTTGGAGGACTGGAATGTCGACTACACCTTC CASSLEDWNVDYTF